This record covers a single T cell receptor (beta chain). An end of the junction differs from the germline gene, which may be a read error. The record originates from a study of tumor and adjacent non-tumor tissue in lung cancer. Overall study context: Patients comprised about eleven adenocarcinoma, a couple of squamous cell carcinoma and 1 small cell lung cancer. The patients, around 11 men and several women, were roughly 30 to 76 with stage I to III disease.

CDR3 length: 14 residues. The germline V gene has CDR1 SEHNR and CDR2 FQNEAQ (reference sequence). Three rounds of nested PCR, following a modified ARM-PCR protocol, produced the TCRbeta library. A single record per CDR3 protein comes from TCRdb applying MiXCR to the multiplex PCR reads. The data show around 74,000 distinct CDR3 sequences, less than 75% seen once. No cell sorting was done before RNA was extracted from the tissue. Sequenced material: lung tumor tissue. The chain couples TRBV7-9 to TRBJ1-1, with 7 bases lining up with TRBD1. The TCR sequence derives from a woman aged 70-85 years with non-small cell lung cancer. The CDR3 spells CASSLEGAALDDIF. In DNA, the CDR3 is TGTGCCAGCAGCTTAGAGGGGGCAGCACTGGACGACATCTTT.